Listed below are T cell receptor beta chains from one sample, sequenced in a study of graft-versus-host responses after intestinal transplantation. Some clones are missing from TCRdb's copy, which holds only in-frame ones; the method was immunoSEQ multiplex PCR. This repertoire shows around 110,000 clones, approximately 90% found once; its top ten account for roughly 0.2%. These TCRs are of unknown antigen specificity. The sequenced sample was unstimulated CD4+ T cells sorted from spleen or lymph node cells, obtained before intestinal transplant. The receptor set was obtained from a human donor who received an intestinal transplant. Each CDR3 is given with its conserved first and last residue. The order of the fields is J gene, clone size, D gene, V gene, CDR3 protein, CDR3 DNA. D genes are given only for firm matches. A row's size may be missing; if present it is once, few, many or a size class.

j_call: TRBJ2-1
clone_size: -
d_call: -
v_call: TRBV4-1
cdr3_aa: CASSQESPGPPYNEQFF
cdr3_nt: TGCGCCAGCAGCCAAGAGTCCCCGGGTCCCCCCTACAATGAGCAGTTCTTC

j_call: TRBJ1-1
clone_size: -
d_call: -
v_call: TRBV7-6
cdr3_aa: CASSWNREGEAFF
cdr3_nt: TGTGCCAGCAGCTGGAACAGGGAGGGTGAAGCTTTCTTT

j_call: TRBJ1-1
clone_size: -
d_call: -
v_call: TRBV7-9
cdr3_aa: CASSLESGGSEAFF
cdr3_nt: TGTGCCAGCAGCTTAGAGTCGGGGGGCTCTGAAGCTTTCTTT

j_call: TRBJ2-7
clone_size: -
d_call: TRBD2
v_call: TRBV2
cdr3_aa: CASKTSDFSYEQYF
cdr3_nt: TGTGCCAGCAAAACTAGCGACTTCTCCTACGAGCAGTACTTC

j_call: TRBJ2-7
clone_size: -
d_call: -
v_call: TRBV27
cdr3_aa: CASSRGYEQYF
cdr3_nt: TGTGCCAGCAGTAGGGGCTACGAGCAGTACTTC

j_call: TRBJ2-3
clone_size: -
d_call: -
v_call: TRBV13
cdr3_aa: CASSLRSGTDTQYF
cdr3_nt: TGTGCCAGCAGCTTACGTAGTGGCACAGATACGCAGTATTTT

j_call: TRBJ1-6
clone_size: few
d_call: TRBD1
v_call: TRBV25-1
cdr3_aa: CASSKWDRVSPLHF
cdr3_nt: TGTGCCAGCAGTAAATGGGACAGGGTCTCACCCCTCCACTTT

j_call: TRBJ1-6
clone_size: -
d_call: -
v_call: TRBV6-5
cdr3_aa: CASSYDGPSPLHF
cdr3_nt: TGTGCCAGCAGTTACGATGGGCCCTCACCCCTCCACTTT

j_call: TRBJ2-7
clone_size: -
d_call: -
v_call: TRBV6-1
cdr3_aa: CASSPFYNYEQYF
cdr3_nt: TGTGCCAGCAGCCCCTTTTATAACTACGAGCAGTACTTC

j_call: TRBJ1-3
clone_size: -
d_call: -
v_call: TRBV19
cdr3_aa: CASWRGSGNTIYF
cdr3_nt: TGTGCCAGTTGGAGGGGCTCTGGAAACACCATATATTTT

j_call: TRBJ2-1
clone_size: -
d_call: -
v_call: TRBV20-1
cdr3_aa: CSARDRGGQFF
cdr3_nt: TGCAGTGCTAGAGACAGGGGCGGACAGTTCTTC

j_call: TRBJ1-5
clone_size: once
d_call: TRBD1
v_call: TRBV4-2
cdr3_aa: CASSQGQGSNQPQHF
cdr3_nt: TGTGCCAGCAGCCAAGGACAGGGTAGCAATCAGCCCCAGCATTTT

j_call: TRBJ2-7
clone_size: -
d_call: TRBD1
v_call: TRBV7-9
cdr3_aa: CASSPLLDRGQREQYF
cdr3_nt: TGTGCCAGCAGCCCCCTCCTGGACAGGGGGCAAAGGGAGCAGTACTTC

j_call: TRBJ2-1
clone_size: -
d_call: -
v_call: TRBV18
cdr3_aa: CASSQKQSSYNEQFF
cdr3_nt: TGTGCCAGCTCGCAGAAACAGAGCTCCTACAATGAGCAGTTCTTC

j_call: TRBJ2-3
clone_size: -
d_call: -
v_call: TRBV29-1
cdr3_aa: CSVERQGVGGDTQYF
cdr3_nt: TGCAGCGTTGAAAGGCAGGGGGTTGGGGGGGATACGCAGTATTTT

j_call: TRBJ2-5
clone_size: -
d_call: TRBD2
v_call: TRBV5-4
cdr3_aa: CASSLDGLAGVETQYF
cdr3_nt: TGTGCCAGCAGCTTAGACGGACTAGCGGGAGTGGAGACCCAGTACTTC

j_call: TRBJ2-1
clone_size: -
d_call: -
v_call: TRBV6-4
cdr3_aa: CASSDEVVGEQFF
cdr3_nt: TGTGCCAGCAGTGACGAAGTAGTCGGTGAGCAGTTCTTC

j_call: TRBJ1-3
clone_size: -
d_call: -
v_call: TRBV28
cdr3_aa: CASSPQGNTIYF
cdr3_nt: TGTGCCAGCAGTCCACAGGGAAACACCATATATTTT

j_call: TRBJ1-2
clone_size: -
d_call: TRBD1
v_call: TRBV2
cdr3_aa: CASSDTGDDSPYGYTF
cdr3_nt: TGTGCCAGCAGTGATACAGGGGACGACAGCCCCTATGGCTACACCTTC

j_call: TRBJ2-1
clone_size: -
d_call: -
v_call: TRBV19
cdr3_aa: CASSIPRESSYNEQFF
cdr3_nt: TGTGCCAGTAGTATCCCTCGAGAGAGCTCCTACAATGAGCAGTTCTTC

j_call: TRBJ2-1
clone_size: -
d_call: TRBD1
v_call: TRBV11-2
cdr3_aa: CASSPRTGASDEQFF
cdr3_nt: TGTGCCAGCAGCCCCCGGACAGGGGCGTCCGATGAGCAGTTCTTC

j_call: TRBJ2-3
clone_size: -
d_call: -
v_call: TRBV5-4
cdr3_aa: CASSLDSLVPRIIDTQYF
cdr3_nt: TGTGCCAGCAGCTTGGACTCACTAGTTCCCCGTATCATAGATACGCAGTATTTT

j_call: TRBJ2-1
clone_size: -
d_call: -
v_call: TRBV5-1
cdr3_aa: CASSLVGHTSYNEQFF
cdr3_nt: TGCGCCAGCAGCTTGGTCGGACATACCTCCTACAATGAGCAGTTCTTC

j_call: TRBJ2-3
clone_size: -
d_call: -
v_call: TRBV2
cdr3_aa: CASSSDREGTDTQYF
cdr3_nt: TGTGCCAGCAGTTCAGACAGGGAGGGCACAGATACGCAGTATTTT

j_call: TRBJ2-6
clone_size: -
d_call: TRBD2
v_call: TRBV9
cdr3_aa: CASSVVRTSGSSGANVLTF
cdr3_nt: TGTGCCAGCAGCGTAGTAAGAACTAGCGGGAGCTCTGGGGCCAACGTCCTGACTTTC

j_call: TRBJ1-3
clone_size: -
d_call: TRBD1
v_call: TRBV6-6
cdr3_aa: CASRSITGAGGNTIYF
cdr3_nt: TGTGCCAGCAGGTCCATCACAGGGGCCGGAGGAAACACCATATATTTT

j_call: TRBJ2-7
clone_size: -
d_call: TRBD1
v_call: TRBV11-2
cdr3_aa: CASSSTGGNTYEQYF
cdr3_nt: TGTGCCAGCAGTTCAACAGGGGGGAACACCTACGAGCAGTACTTC

j_call: TRBJ1-1
clone_size: -
d_call: -
v_call: TRBV28
cdr3_aa: CASSTPPGVEAFF
cdr3_nt: TGTGCCAGCAGTACTCCCCCAGGGGTTGAAGCTTTCTTT

j_call: TRBJ2-7
clone_size: -
d_call: TRBD2
v_call: TRBV19
cdr3_aa: CASSTVAGSYEQYF
cdr3_nt: TGTGCCAGTAGTACAGTAGCGGGCTCCTACGAGCAGTACTTC

j_call: TRBJ2-2
clone_size: -
d_call: -
v_call: TRBV6-5
cdr3_aa: CASSYSRTGELFF
cdr3_nt: TGTGCCAGCAGTTACTCGAGGACCGGGGAGCTGTTTTTT

j_call: TRBJ1-3
clone_size: -
d_call: -
v_call: TRBV28
cdr3_aa: CASSSPGTYSGNTIYF
cdr3_nt: TGTGCCAGCAGTTCACCAGGGACTTACTCTGGAAACACCATATATTTT

j_call: TRBJ1-5
clone_size: -
d_call: TRBD1
v_call: TRBV27
cdr3_aa: CASSLGAGGRQPQHF
cdr3_nt: TGTGCCAGCAGTTTAGGAGCAGGGGGCCGGCAGCCCCAGCATTTT

j_call: TRBJ2-7
clone_size: -
d_call: -
v_call: TRBV18
cdr3_aa: CASSWIPGQNYEQYF
cdr3_nt: TGTGCCAGCTCCTGGATCCCGGGACAAAACTACGAGCAGTACTTC

j_call: TRBJ2-3
clone_size: -
d_call: TRBD2
v_call: TRBV6-5
cdr3_aa: CASRELAGRADTQYF
cdr3_nt: TGTGCCAGCAGAGAACTAGCGGGGAGGGCAGATACGCAGTATTTT

j_call: TRBJ1-2
clone_size: -
d_call: -
v_call: TRBV28
cdr3_aa: CASSLFVRPSSYGYTF
cdr3_nt: TGTGCCAGCAGTTTATTCGTCAGGCCCTCGTCCTATGGCTACACCTTC

j_call: TRBJ2-6
clone_size: -
d_call: -
v_call: TRBV6-5
cdr3_aa: CASSHRTAGANVLTF
cdr3_nt: TGTGCCAGCAGCCATAGGACTGCTGGGGCCAACGTCCTGACTTTC

j_call: TRBJ1-2
clone_size: -
d_call: -
v_call: TRBV6-5
cdr3_aa: CASSPGQMVYGYTF
cdr3_nt: TGTGCCAGCAGCCCCGGACAGATGGTCTATGGCTACACCTTC

j_call: TRBJ2-7
clone_size: -
d_call: -
v_call: TRBV5-6
cdr3_aa: CASSLMAGPEQYF
cdr3_nt: TGTGCCAGCAGCTTGATGGCGGGGCCGGAGCAGTACTTC

j_call: TRBJ2-7
clone_size: -
d_call: TRBD1
v_call: TRBV6-5
cdr3_aa: CASSRDRVYNEQYF
cdr3_nt: TGTGCCAGCAGTCGGGACAGGGTCTACAACGAGCAGTACTTC

j_call: TRBJ2-3
clone_size: -
d_call: TRBD2
v_call: TRBV27
cdr3_aa: CASSRAIRLAGTDTQYF
cdr3_nt: TGTGCCAGCAGCCGCGCAATACGACTAGCCGGCACAGATACGCAGTATTTT

j_call: TRBJ2-5
clone_size: -
d_call: TRBD1
v_call: TRBV5-5
cdr3_aa: CASSLQGMRETQYF
cdr3_nt: TGTGCCAGCAGCCTACAGGGGATGAGGGAGACCCAGTACTTC

j_call: TRBJ2-1
clone_size: -
d_call: TRBD1
v_call: TRBV5-1
cdr3_aa: CASSSGGQAYNEQFF
cdr3_nt: TGCGCCAGCAGCTCAGGGGGCCAGGCCTACAATGAGCAGTTCTTC